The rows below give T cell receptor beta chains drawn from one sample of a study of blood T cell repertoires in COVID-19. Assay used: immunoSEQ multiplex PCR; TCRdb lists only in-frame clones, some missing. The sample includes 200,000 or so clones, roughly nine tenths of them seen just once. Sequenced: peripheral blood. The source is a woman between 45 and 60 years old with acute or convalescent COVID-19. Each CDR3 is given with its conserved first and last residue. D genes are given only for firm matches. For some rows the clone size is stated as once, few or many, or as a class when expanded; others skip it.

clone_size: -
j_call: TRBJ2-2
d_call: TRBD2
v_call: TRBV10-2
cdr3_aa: CATERGRNTGELFF
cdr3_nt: TGCGCCACGGAGCGGGGAAGGAACACCGGGGAGCTGTTTTTT

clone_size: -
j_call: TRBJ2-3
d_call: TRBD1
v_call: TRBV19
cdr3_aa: CASRPLRDRGIVADTQYF
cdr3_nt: TGTGCCAGTAGGCCCCTTAGGGACAGGGGGATAGTGGCAGATACGCAGTATTTT

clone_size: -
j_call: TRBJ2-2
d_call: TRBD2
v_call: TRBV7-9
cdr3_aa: CASSPSERGTGELFF
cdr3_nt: TGTGCCAGCAGCCCCTCGGAGCGGGGAACCGGGGAGCTGTTTTTT

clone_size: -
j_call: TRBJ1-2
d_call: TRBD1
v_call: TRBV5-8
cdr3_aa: CASSPLGQIYGYTF
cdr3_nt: TGTGCCAGCAGCCCGCTGGGACAGATCTATGGCTACACCTTC

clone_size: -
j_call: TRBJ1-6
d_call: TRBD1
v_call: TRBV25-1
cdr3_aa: CASSGGQGHNSPLHF
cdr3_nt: TGTGCCAGCAGTGGAGGACAGGGGCATAATTCACCCCTCCACTTT

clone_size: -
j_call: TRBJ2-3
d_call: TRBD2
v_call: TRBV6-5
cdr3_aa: CASMFQGEGTDTQYF
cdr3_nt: TGTGCCAGCATGTTCCAAGGGGAGGGTACAGATACGCAGTATTTT

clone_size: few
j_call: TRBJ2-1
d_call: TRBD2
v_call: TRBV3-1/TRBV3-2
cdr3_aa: CASSWPSGGSEQFF
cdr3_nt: TGTGCCAGCAGCTGGCCTAGCGGGGGATCTGAGCAGTTCTTC

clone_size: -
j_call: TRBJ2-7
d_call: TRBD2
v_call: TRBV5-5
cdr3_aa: CASSYSGYEQYF
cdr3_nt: TGTGCCAGCAGCTATAGCGGGTACGAGCAGTACTTC

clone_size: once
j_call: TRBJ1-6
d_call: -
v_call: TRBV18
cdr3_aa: CASSPPGQLTSPLHF
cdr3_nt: TGTGCCAGCTCACCTCCCGGACAGCTTACTTCACCCCTCCACTTT

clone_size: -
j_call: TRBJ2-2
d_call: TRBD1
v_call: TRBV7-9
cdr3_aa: CASSTDRVTGELFF
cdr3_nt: TGTGCCAGCAGCACCGACAGGGTCACCGGGGAGCTGTTTTTT

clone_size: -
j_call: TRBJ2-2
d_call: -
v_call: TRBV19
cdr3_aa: CASRPNGPERSGELFF
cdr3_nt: TGTGCCAGTAGGCCGAATGGCCCCGAGAGGTCCGGGGAGCTGTTTTTT

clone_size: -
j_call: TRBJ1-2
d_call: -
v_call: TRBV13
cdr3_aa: CASSWEGNYGYTF
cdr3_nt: TGTGCCAGCAGCTGGGAGGGAAACTATGGCTACACCTTC

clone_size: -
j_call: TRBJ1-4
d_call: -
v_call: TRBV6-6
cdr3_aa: CASSFSLFNEKLFF
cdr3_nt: TGTGCCAGCAGTTTCTCACTCTTTAATGAAAAACTGTTTTTT

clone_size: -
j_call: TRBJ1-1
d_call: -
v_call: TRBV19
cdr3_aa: CASRNTGQMNTEAFF
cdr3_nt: TGTGCCAGTAGGAACACCGGACAGATGAACACTGAAGCTTTCTTT

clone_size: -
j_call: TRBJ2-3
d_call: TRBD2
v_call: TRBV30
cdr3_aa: CAWSRRRGGDTQYF
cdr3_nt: TGTGCCTGGAGTCGTAGACGGGGGGGAGATACGCAGTATTTT

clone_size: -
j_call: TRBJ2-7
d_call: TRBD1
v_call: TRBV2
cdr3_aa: CASSGTGGYEQYF
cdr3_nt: TGTGCCAGCAGTGGGACAGGGGGCTACGAGCAGTACTTC

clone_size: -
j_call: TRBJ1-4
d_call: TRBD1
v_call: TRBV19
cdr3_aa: CASSIGTGNEKLFF
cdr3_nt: TGTGCCAGTAGTATAGGGACAGGGAATGAAAAACTGTTTTTT

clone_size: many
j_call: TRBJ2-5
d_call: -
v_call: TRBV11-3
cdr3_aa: CASSLGLVQETQYF
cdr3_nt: TGTGCCAGCAGCTTGGGGCTAGTCCAAGAGACCCAGTACTTC

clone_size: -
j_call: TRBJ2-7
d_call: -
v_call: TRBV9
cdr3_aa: CASTPMENAGSSYEQYF
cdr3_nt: TGTGCCAGCACCCCCATGGAGAATGCGGGGAGCTCCTACGAGCAGTACTTC

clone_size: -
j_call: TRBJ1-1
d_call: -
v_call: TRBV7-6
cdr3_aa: CASGRVGTEAFF
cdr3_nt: TGTGCCAGCGGCAGGGTCGGCACTGAAGCTTTCTTT

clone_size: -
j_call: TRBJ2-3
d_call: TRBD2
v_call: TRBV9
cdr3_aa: CASTPGGGGTDTQYF
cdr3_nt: TGTGCCAGCACCCCCGGTGGGGGGGGCACAGATACGCAGTATTTT

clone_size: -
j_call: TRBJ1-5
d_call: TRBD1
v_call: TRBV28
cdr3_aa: CASSFSPGTGYNQPQHF
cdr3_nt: TGTGCCAGCAGTTTCAGTCCCGGGACAGGGTACAATCAGCCCCAGCATTTT

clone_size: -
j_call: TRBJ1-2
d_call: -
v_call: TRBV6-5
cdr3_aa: CASSTQGMSYGYTF
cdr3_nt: TGTGCCAGCAGCACGCAGGGGATGAGCTATGGCTACACCTTC

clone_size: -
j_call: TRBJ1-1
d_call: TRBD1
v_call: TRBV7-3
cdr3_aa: CASRLQGVTEAFF
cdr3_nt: TGTGCCAGCAGACTACAGGGGGTGACTGAAGCTTTCTTT

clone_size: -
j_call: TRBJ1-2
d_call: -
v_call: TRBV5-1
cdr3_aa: CASSFPREGGGYTF
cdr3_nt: TGCGCCAGCAGCTTCCCCCGGGAGGGCGGGGGCTACACCTTC

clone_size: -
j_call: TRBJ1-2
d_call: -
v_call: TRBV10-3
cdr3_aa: CAISLGESNYGYTF
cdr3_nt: TGTGCCATCAGTCTCGGGGAGTCTAACTATGGCTACACCTTC

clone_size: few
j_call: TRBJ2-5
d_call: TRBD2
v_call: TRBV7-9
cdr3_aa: CASSLGRVLAGAETQYF
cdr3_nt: TGTGCCAGCAGCTTAGGGAGGGTCCTAGCGGGAGCAGAGACCCAGTACTTC

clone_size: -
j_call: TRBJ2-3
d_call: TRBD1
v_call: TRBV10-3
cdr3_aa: CAISLMAGGNTDTQYF
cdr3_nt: TGTGCCATCAGCTTGATGGCAGGGGGCAACACAGATACGCAGTATTTT

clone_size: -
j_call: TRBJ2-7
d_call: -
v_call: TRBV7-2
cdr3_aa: CASSPPGFPYEQYF
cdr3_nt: TGTGCCAGCAGCCCCCCGGGATTTCCCTACGAGCAGTACTTC

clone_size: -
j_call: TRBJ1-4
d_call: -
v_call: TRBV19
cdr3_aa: CASSIQTGWGEKLFF
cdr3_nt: TGTGCCAGTAGTATCCAAACAGGGTGGGGCGAAAAACTGTTTTTT

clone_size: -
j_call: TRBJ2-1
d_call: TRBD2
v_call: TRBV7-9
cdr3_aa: CASSLAGGHNEQFF
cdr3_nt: TGTGCCAGCAGCTTGGCGGGGGGGCACAATGAGCAGTTCTTC

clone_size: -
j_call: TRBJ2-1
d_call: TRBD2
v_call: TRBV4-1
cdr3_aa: CASSLVGGDNEQFF
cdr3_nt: TGCGCCAGCAGCCTGGTCGGGGGGGACAATGAGCAGTTCTTC

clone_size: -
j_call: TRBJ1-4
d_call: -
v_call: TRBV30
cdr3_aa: CAWRRGGGMVNEKLFF
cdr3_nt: TGTGCCTGGAGGCGAGGCGGGGGCATGGTTAATGAAAAACTGTTTTTT

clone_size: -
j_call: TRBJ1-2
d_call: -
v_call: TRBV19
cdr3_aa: CASSWSFYGYTF
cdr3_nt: TGTGCCAGTAGTTGGAGTTTTTATGGCTACACCTTC

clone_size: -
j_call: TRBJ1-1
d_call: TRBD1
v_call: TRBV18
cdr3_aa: CASSLGTGFSGTEAFF
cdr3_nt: TGTGCCAGCTCACTTGGGACAGGGTTCTCGGGCACTGAAGCTTTCTTT

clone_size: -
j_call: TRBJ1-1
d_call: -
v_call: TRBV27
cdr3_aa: CASFVGLGDRKAFF
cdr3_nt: TGTGCCAGCTTTGTGGGGTTGGGAGATCGAAAAGCTTTCTTT

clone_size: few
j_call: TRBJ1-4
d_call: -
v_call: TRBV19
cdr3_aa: CASRGVATNEKLFF
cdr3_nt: TGTGCCAGTAGGGGCGTGGCAACTAATGAAAAACTGTTTTTT

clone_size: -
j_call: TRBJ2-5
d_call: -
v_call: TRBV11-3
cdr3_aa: CASSSSAQARQETQYF
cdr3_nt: TGTGCCAGCAGCTCCTCCGCCCAGGCTCGACAAGAGACCCAGTACTTC

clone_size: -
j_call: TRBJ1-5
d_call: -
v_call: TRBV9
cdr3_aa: CACRLGGYSNQPQHF
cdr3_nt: TGTGCCTGCCGCTTGGGGGGATATAGCAATCAGCCCCAGCATTTT

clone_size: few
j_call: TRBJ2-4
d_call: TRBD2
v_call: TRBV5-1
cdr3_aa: CASSQGLARNIQYF
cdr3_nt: TGCGCCAGCAGCCAGGGACTAGCGCGAAACATTCAGTACTTC

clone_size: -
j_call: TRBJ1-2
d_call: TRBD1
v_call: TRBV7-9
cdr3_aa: CASSLGAGQGDNYGYTF
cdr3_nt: TGTGCCAGCAGCTTAGGGGCTGGACAGGGGGATAACTATGGCTACACCTTC

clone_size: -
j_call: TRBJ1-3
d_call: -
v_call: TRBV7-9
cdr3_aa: CATNPVLSGEDSGNTIYF
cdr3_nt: TGTGCCACTAACCCCGTATTAAGCGGAGAGGACTCTGGAAACACCATATATTTT

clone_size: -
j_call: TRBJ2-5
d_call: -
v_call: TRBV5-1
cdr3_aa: CATRGAVQETQYF
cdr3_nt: TGCGCCACCAGGGGAGCCGTCCAAGAGACCCAGTACTTC

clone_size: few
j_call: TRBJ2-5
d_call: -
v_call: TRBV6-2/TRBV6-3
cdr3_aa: CASSYGYKGGGQTQYF
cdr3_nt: TGTGCCAGCAGTTACGGTTACAAAGGGGGGGGCCAGACCCAGTACTTC

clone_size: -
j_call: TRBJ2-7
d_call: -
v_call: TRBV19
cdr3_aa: CASSTLFWGGLYEQYF
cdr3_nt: TGTGCCAGTAGTACCCTCTTTTGGGGGGGGCTCTACGAGCAGTACTTC

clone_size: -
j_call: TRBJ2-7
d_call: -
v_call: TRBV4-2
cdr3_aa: CASSQTMAAYEQYF
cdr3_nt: TGTGCCAGCAGCCAAACGATGGCAGCCTACGAGCAGTACTTC

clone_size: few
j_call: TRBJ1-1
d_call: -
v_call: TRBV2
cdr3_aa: CASKQGITEAFF
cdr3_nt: TGTGCCAGCAAACAGGGTATCACTGAAGCTTTCTTT

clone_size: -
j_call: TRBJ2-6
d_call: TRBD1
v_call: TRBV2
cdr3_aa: CASSGIRDRARSGANVLTF
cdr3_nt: TGTGCCAGCAGTGGTATTAGGGACAGGGCTCGCTCTGGGGCCAACGTCCTGACTTTC